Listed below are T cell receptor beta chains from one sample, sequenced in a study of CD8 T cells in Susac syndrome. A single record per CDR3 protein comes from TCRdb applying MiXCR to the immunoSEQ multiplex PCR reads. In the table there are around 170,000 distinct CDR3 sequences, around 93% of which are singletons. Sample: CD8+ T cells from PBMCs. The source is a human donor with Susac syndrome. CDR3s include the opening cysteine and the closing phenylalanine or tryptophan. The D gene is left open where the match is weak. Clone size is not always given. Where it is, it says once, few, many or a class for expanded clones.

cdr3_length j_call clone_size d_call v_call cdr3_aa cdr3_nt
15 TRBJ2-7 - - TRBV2 CASSAGGTEIYEQYF TGTGCCAGCAGTGCCGGGGGGACAGAGATCTACGAGCAGTACTTC
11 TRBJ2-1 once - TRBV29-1 CSVFDTGEQFF TGCAGCGTTTTTGATACAGGCGAGCAGTTCTTC
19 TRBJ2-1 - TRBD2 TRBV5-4 CASSLRGLAGTRSYNEQFF TGTGCCAGCAGTCTAAGGGGACTAGCGGGAACCCGCTCCTACAATGAGCAGTTCTTC
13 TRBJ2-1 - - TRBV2 CASSEFRYNEQFF TGTGCCAGCAGTGAATTTAGGTACAATGAGCAGTTCTTC
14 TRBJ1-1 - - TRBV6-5 CASNLGSGHTEAFF TGTGCCAGCAATCTGGGTTCGGGTCACACTGAAGCTTTCTTT
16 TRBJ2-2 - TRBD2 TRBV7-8 CASSLVGGGNTGELFF TGTGCCAGCAGCTTAGTCGGCGGGGGGAACACCGGGGAGCTGTTTTTT
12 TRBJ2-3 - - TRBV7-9 CASSFLSDTQYF TGTGCCAGCAGCTTTCTGTCAGATACGCAGTATTTT
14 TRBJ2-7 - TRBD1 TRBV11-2 CASSLGTGPVEQYF TGTGCCAGCAGCCTGGGGACAGGGCCGGTCGAGCAGTACTTC
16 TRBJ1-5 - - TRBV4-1 CASSAEGSGSNQPQHF TGCGCCAGCAGCGCCGAGGGATCTGGTAGCAATCAGCCCCAGCATTTT
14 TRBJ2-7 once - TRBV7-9 CASSPSSGSGEQYF TGTGCCAGCAGCCCCAGTTCGGGCTCTGGCGAGCAGTACTTC
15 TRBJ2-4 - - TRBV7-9 CASSRQTPAKNIQYF TGTGCCAGCAGCCGACAAACCCCGGCCAAAAACATTCAGTACTTC
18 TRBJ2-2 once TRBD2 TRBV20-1 CSAREGTSGREDTGELFF TGCAGTGCTAGAGAAGGGACTAGCGGGCGGGAGGACACCGGGGAGCTGTTTTTT
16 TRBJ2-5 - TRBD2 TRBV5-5 CASSFGLAGIQETQYF TGTGCCAGCAGCTTCGGGCTAGCGGGAATCCAAGAGACCCAGTACTTC
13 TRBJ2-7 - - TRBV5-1 CASSLHRDDEQYF TGCGCCAGCAGCTTACACCGGGACGACGAGCAGTACTTC
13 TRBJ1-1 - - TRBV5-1 CASSLGGSAEAFF TGCGCCAGCAGCTTGGGAGGGAGCGCTGAAGCTTTCTTT
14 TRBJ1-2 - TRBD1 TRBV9 CASSPGTEQAGYTF TGTGCCAGCAGCCCCGGGACAGAACAAGCTGGCTACACCTTC
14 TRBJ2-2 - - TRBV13 CASSPRRDIGELFF TGTGCCAGCAGCCCAAGGCGCGATATCGGGGAGCTGTTTTTT
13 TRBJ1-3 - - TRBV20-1 CSARDSYGNTIYF TGCAGTGCTAGAGATTCCTATGGAAACACCATATATTTT
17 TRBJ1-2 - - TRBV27 CASSYSGPRLGNYGYTF TGTGCCAGCAGTTACTCGGGACCCAGACTAGGGAACTATGGCTACACCTTC
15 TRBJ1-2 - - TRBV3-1 CASSQDSGLDYGYTF TGTGCCAGCAGCCAAGATTCGGGGCTGGACTATGGCTACACCTTC
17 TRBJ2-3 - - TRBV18 CASSPTAGIGGTDTQYF TGTGCCAGCTCACCAACCGCGGGAATCGGCGGCACAGATACGCAGTATTTT
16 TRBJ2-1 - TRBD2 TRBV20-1 CSARDRGGRGLDEQFF TGCAGTGCTAGAGATCGTGGCGGGAGAGGTCTTGACGAGCAGTTCTTC
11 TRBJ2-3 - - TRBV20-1 CSGDRADTQYF TGCAGCGGGGACCGCGCAGATACGCAGTATTTT
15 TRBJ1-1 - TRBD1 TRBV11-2 CASSNRDRGEPEAFF TGTGCCAGCAGCAACCGGGACAGGGGGGAACCTGAAGCTTTCTTT
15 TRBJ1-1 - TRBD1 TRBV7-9 CASGEGQGLNTEAFF TGTGCCAGCGGGGAGGGACAGGGTTTGAACACTGAAGCTTTCTTT
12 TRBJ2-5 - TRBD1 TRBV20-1 CSAWGQQETQYF TGCAGTGCTTGGGGACAGCAAGAGACCCAGTACTTC
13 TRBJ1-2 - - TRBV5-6 CASSLRGVCGYTF TGTGCCAGCAGCTTGCGTGGCGTCTGCGGCTACACCTTC
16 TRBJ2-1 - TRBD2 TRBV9 CASSVSGTSGRGVEFF TGTGCCAGCAGCGTATCCGGGACTAGCGGGAGGGGGGTCGAGTTCTTC